The entry that follows covers one T cell receptor (beta chain) sequence. The record originates from a study of blood T cell repertoires in COVID-19. TCRdb's table, derived via immunoSEQ multiplex PCR, lists solely in-frame clones and lacks some. This table has 300,000 to 350,000 clones, around 90% appearing once. Seattle's enrolled individuals joined amid active infection and were then monitored longitudinally. CDR3 length: 16 amino acids. V lost 0 bases and J lost 2; bases outside the gene matches: 7. Germline-derived CDR1 and CDR2 are SGDLS and YYNGEE. The rearrangement joins TRBV9 to TRBJ2-5; 7 nucleotides align to TRBD2. The specimen sequenced was peripheral blood. This receptor was taken from a woman aged 25-40 years with COVID-19, enrolled during active disease. Here the CDR3 reads CASSVGSSGLQETQYF. The CDR3 bases are TGTGCCAGCAGCGTAGGGAGTAGCGGGCTTCAAGAGACCCAGTACTTC.